This TCR beta chain was observed in a study of Tregs in tolerant kidney transplant recipients. The study, taken as a whole, reports: Findings come from small patient numbers and require larger validation. No direct test of biological reproducibility was done here.

This clone was counted at least ten times. As yet, its antigen is unknown. Profiled with immunoSEQ multiplex PCR; TCRdb holds only in-frame clones, not every one. The sample records roughly 250,000 clones, about four fifths being singletons. The CDR3 has 12 amino acids. The germline gives CDR1 SGHRS, CDR2 YFSETQ. Trimming cost V 0 bases and J 5 bases, with 5 bases left between them. The sequence derives from a human donor in good health. The sequenced sample consisted of CD4+ T cells from blood. The chain links TRBV5-1 to TRBJ1-2; D unresolved. The CDR3 is CASSLEGYGYTF. The DNA for the CDR3 is TGCGCCAGCAGCTTGGAGGGTTATGGCTACACCTTC.